This T cell receptor (beta chain) emerged from a study of early T cells in non-severe SARS-CoV-2 infection. V shed 5 bases and J 6 bases; nucleotides not matched to a gene: 4. The length of the CDR3 is 15 residues. Germline V CDR1 and CDR2: SGHTA, FQGTGA. TCRdb called the 5' RACE reads again in MiXCR, with one record for every CDR3 protein. This table holds fewer than 65,000 distinct CDR3 sequences, approximately 9.9% found once. This clonotype was counted ten times or more. V is TRBV7-3 and J is TRBJ2-2; 12 bases match TRBD2. The origin of this receptor is an adult who was a healthcare worker with PCR-confirmed SARS-CoV-2 infection or an uninfected control (not recorded which). Sequenced input: whole blood. DNA for the CDR3: TGTGCCAGCAGCCTGACTAGCGGGGGAGCCGGGGAGCTGTTTTTT. This encodes CASSLTSGGAGELFF.